These 7 T cell receptor beta chains were all obtained from the same sample, sequenced in a study of shared clonotypes between healthy human individuals. Method: immunoSEQ multiplex PCR; TCRdb's copy keeps in-frame clones and lacks some. The sample contains 2.5 million or so clones, roughly 92% of which appear only once. The sequenced material came from naive CD4+ T cells sorted from blood. The subset: CD45RA+ positively selected. These receptors came from a man between 18 and 29 years old in good health.

The CDR3 protein is CAWSGTGKNIQYF. CDR3 DNA: TGTGCCTGGAGCGGCACAGGAAAAAACATTCAGTACTTC. This rearrangement joins TRBV30 to TRBJ2-4; D might be TRBD1 (5 bases). The germline CDR1 and CDR2 sequences are GTSNPN and SVGIG (reference sequence). CDR3 length equals 13 residues. Trimming removed 3 bases from V and 4 bases from J, with 10 bases in between.

The chain carries TRBV19 and TRBJ1-5, with 7 bases that match TRBD1. In germline, CDR1 is LNHDA, CDR2 SQIVND (reference sequence). V lost 8 bases and J lost 5; bases outside the gene matches: 6. The CDR3 length is 13 residues. The CDR3 loop is CASGHRGDQPQHF. For the CDR3, the DNA is TGTGCCAGTGGTCACAGGGGTGATCAGCCCCAGCATTTT.

V and J are TRBV7-2 and TRBJ2-4, with D hard to call. Deletions cut 2 bases from V and 0 bases from J, with 8 bases between. CDR1 SGHTA and CDR2 FQGNSA come from the germline V gene. The CDR3 sequence is 15 residues long. The CDR3 here is CASSLYDLAKNIQYF. The DNA of the CDR3 is TGTGCCAGCAGCTTATACGATTTAGCCAAAAACATTCAGTACTTC.

The V gene is TRBV7-9, the J gene TRBJ2-7; D remains ambiguous. The germline V gene encodes CDR1 SEHNR and CDR2 FQNEAQ (reference sequence). The CDR3 is 11 residues long. V lost 5 bases, J lost 3 bases, and 5 bases lay in between. The CDR3 reads CASSAYYEQYF. CDR3 sequence (DNA): TGTGCCAGCAGCGCATACTACGAGCAGTACTTC. Filled out from reference TRBV7-9 and TRBJ2-7, the complete variable domain reads DTGVSQNPRHKITKRGQNVTFRCDPISEHNRLYWYRQTLGQGPEFLTYFQNEAQLEKSRLLSDRFSAERPKGSFSTLEIQRTEQGDSAMYLCASSAYYEQYFGPGTRLTVT.

The chain links TRBV7-9 to TRBJ1-2, with 7 bases aligning to TRBD1. Germline trimming cut 5 bases from V and 5 bases from J; bases unmatched to any gene: 8. CDR3 length equals 14 residues. Per the germline V gene, CDR1 is SEHNR and CDR2 is FQNEAQ (reference sequence). CDR3 loop: CASSGRGAAYGYTF. The CDR3, as DNA: TGTGCCAGCAGCGGCAGGGGGGCAGCGTATGGCTACACCTTC.

V and J are TRBV19 and TRBJ1-4; D is possibly TRBD1 (6 bases). The CDR3 spans 14 residues. Germline CDR1 and CDR2: LNHDA and SQIVND (reference sequence). Trimming cost V 8 bases and J 13 bases, with 23 bases left between them. The chain's CDR3 is CASSEQGMPIGLFF. CDR3 bases: TGTGCCAGTTCCGAACAGGGTATGCCCATTGGACTGTTTTTT.

J is TRBJ1-2 and V is TRBV6-6; no reliable D call. There are 15 residues in the CDR3. CDR1 and CDR2 from the germline V gene are MNHNY and SVGAGI (reference sequence). Trimming removed 0 bases from V and 5 bases from J, with 13 bases in between. The CDR3 loop reads CASSYSLRGDYGYTF. As DNA, the CDR3 is TGTGCCAGCAGTTACTCCCTACGTGGAGATTATGGCTACACCTTC.